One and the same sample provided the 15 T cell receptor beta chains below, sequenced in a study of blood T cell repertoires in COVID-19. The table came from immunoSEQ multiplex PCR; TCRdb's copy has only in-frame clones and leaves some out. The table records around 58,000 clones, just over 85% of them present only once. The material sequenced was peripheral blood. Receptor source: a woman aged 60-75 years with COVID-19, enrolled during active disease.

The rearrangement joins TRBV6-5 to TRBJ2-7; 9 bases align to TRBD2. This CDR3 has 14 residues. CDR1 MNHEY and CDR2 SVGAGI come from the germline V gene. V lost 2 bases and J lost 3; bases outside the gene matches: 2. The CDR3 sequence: CASSYLSGSYEQYF. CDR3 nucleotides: TGTGCCAGCAGTTACCTTAGCGGGAGCTACGAGCAGTACTTC.

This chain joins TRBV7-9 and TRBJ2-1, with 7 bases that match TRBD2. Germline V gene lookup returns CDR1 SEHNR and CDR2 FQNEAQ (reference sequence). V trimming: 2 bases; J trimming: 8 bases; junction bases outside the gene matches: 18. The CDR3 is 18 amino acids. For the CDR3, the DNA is TGTGCCAGCAGCTTATCAGCGGGATACGGGATCCTACCCGATGAGCAGTTCTTC. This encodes CASSLSAGYGILPDEQFF.

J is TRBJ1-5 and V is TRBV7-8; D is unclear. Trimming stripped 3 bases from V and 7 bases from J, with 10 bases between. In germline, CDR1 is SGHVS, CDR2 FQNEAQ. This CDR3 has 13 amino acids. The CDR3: CASSFGGWQPQHF. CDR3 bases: TGTGCCAGCAGCTTCGGTGGTTGGCAGCCCCAGCATTTT. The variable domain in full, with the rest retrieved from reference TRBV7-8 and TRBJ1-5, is GAGVSQSPRYKVAKRGQDVALRCDPISGHVSLFWYQQALGQGPEFLTYFQNEAQLDKSGLPSDRFFAERPEGSVSTLKIQRTQQEDSAVYLCASSFGGWQPQHFGDGTRLSIL.

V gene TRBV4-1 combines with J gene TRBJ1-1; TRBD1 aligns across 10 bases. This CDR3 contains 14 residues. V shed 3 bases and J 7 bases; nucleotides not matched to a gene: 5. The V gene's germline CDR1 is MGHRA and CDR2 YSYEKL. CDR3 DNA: TGCGCCAGCAGCCATGGACAGGGGGTGGGTGAAGCTTTCTTT. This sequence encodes CASSHGQGVGEAFF.

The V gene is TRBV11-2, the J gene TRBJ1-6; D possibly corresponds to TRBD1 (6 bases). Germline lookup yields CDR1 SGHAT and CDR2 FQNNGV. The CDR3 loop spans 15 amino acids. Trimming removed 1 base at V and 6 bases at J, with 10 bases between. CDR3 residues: CASSLGGGLNSPLHF. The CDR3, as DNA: TGTGCCAGCAGCTTAGGGGGGGGGCTTAATTCACCCCTCCACTTT.

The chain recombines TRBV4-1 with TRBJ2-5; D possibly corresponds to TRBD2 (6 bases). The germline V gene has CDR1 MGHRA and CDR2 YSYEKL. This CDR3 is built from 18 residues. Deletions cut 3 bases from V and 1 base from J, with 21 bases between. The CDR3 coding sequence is TGCGCCAGCAGCCAGTCCCCTAAGGGTAGCGGAGTCCAAGAGACCCAGTACTTC. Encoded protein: CASSQSPKGSGVQETQYF.

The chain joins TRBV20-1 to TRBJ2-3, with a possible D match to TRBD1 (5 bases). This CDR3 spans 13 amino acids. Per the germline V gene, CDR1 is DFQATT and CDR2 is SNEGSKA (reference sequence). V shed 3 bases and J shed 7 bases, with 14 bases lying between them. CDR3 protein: CSASPGRVYTQYF. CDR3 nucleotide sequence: TGCAGTGCTAGTCCGGGCAGGGTGTATACGCAGTATTTT.

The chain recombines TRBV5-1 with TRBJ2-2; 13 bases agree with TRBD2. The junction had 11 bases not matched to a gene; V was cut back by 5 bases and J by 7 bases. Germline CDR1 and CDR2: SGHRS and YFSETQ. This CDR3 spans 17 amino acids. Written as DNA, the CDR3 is TGCGCCAGCAGACGGACTAGCGGGAGAGAAACGGACGGGGAGCTGTTTTTT. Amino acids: CASRRTSGRETDGELFF. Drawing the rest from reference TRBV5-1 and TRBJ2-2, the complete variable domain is KAGVTQTPRYLIKTRGQQVTLSCSPISGHRSVSWYQQTPGQGLQFLFEYFSETQRNKGNFPGRFSGRQFSNSRSEMNVSTLELGDSALYLCASRRTSGRETDGELFFGEGSRLTVL.

CDR3 amino acids: CSGTGTDSYEQYF. CDR3 DNA sequence: TGCAGCGGAACCGGGACAGACTCCTACGAGCAGTACTTC. V gene TRBV29-1 combines with J gene TRBJ2-7; 7 bases are a match to TRBD1. Per the germline V gene, CDR1 is SQVTM and CDR2 is ANQGSEA. This CDR3 has 13 residues. V gave up 7 bases and J gave up 0 bases; unmatched junction bases: 6.

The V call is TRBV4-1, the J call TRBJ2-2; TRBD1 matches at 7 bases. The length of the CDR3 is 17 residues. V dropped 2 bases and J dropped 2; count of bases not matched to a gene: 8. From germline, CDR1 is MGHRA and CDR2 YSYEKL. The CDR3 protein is CASSQPGQWINTGELFF. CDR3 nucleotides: TGCGCCAGCAGCCAACCGGGACAGTGGATTAACACCGGGGAGCTGTTTTTT.

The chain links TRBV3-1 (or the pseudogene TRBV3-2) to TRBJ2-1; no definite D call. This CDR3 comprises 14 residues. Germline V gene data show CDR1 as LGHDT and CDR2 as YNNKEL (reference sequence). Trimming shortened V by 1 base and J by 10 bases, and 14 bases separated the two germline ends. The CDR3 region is CASSQARRSGEQFF. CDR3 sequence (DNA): TGTGCCAGCAGCCAAGCCCGAAGGAGTGGCGAGCAGTTCTTC.

In nucleotides, the CDR3 is TGTGCCAGCAGCTTCCGGGGTCTCATAAACAATGAGCAGTTCTTC. Translating it yields CASSFRGLINNEQFF. This chain uses TRBV7-9 with TRBJ2-1; weak D call: TRBD2 (5 bases). The germline V and J ends were trimmed by 3 bases and 5 bases, with 14 bases remaining between them. Germline V gene data show CDR1 as SEHNR and CDR2 as FQNEAQ (reference sequence). This CDR3 is built from 15 residues.

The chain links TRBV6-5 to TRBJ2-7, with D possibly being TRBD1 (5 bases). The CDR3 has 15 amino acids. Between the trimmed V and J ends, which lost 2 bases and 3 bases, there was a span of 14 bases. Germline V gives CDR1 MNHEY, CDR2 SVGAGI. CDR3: CASSYASGIGYEQYF. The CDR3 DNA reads TGTGCCAGCAGTTACGCCTCAGGGATAGGCTACGAGCAGTACTTC.

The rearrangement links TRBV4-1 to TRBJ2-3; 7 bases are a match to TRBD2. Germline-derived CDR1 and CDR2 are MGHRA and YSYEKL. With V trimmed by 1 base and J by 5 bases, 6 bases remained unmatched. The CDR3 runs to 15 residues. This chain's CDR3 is CASSQAAGILDTQYF. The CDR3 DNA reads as TGCGCCAGCAGCCAAGCAGCGGGAATCCTAGATACGCAGTATTTT.

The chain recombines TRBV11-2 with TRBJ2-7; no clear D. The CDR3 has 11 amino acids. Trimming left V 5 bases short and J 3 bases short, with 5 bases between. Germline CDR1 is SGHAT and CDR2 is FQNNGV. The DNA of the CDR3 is TGTGCCAGCAGCCCCGGCTACGAGCAGTACTTC. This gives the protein CASSPGYEQYF.